This T cell receptor (beta chain) was recovered during a study of beta chain features in type 1 diabetes. As every portion of the isolated RNA was reverse transcribed, the sequencing read expressed TCRB transcripts. Here immunoSEQ multiplex PCR was the method, and the copy in TCRdb shows in-frame clones only, minus some. The table has about 340,000 clones, over 7% seen once. Per germline, CDR1 SGHRS and CDR2 YFSETQ. V lost 1 base and J 0 bases, leaving 7 bases between the germline ends. The CDR3 runs to 14 residues. Turning to this clone: Its specificity is unknown.

Study-wide points: Moderately but significantly shorter TCRB CDR3s were found in Type 1 diabetes patients in all four CD4+ subsets.

Sequences were obtained from central memory CD4+ T cells from blood. The clonotype originates from a man aged 25-45 years with type 1 diabetes. V and J are TRBV5-1 and TRBJ1-1, with D hard to call. The CDR3: CASSLTAMNTEAFF. The CDR3 DNA sequence: TGCGCCAGCAGCTTGACGGCTATGAACACTGAAGCTTTCTTT. Using reference TRBV5-1 and TRBJ1-1 for the parts outside the CDR3, the full variable domain is KAGVTQTPRYLIKTRGQQVTLSCSPISGHRSVSWYQQTPGQGLQFLFEYFSETQRNKGNFPGRFSGRQFSNSRSEMNVSTLELGDSALYLCASSLTAMNTEAFFGQGTRLTVV.